This is a list of T cell receptor beta chains from one sample in a study of blood T cells in healthy people across ages. One entry per CDR3 protein results from TCRdb running MiXCR on the 5' RACE reads. The sample has some 1.5 million distinct CDR3 sequences, about 30% seen once; the top ten hold 7% to 9%. The sample was blood. The receptors were sampled from a woman aged 25 to 45 in good health. Each CDR3 is given with its conserved first and last residue. A D gene is named only where the DNA matches it firmly. Size is omitted from some rows. Given values are once, few, many or a class for expanded clones.

cdr3_aa | cdr3_nt | v_call | clone_size | d_call | j_call
CASSFKRVGQPQHF | TGTGCCAGCAGCTTCAAACGGGTAGGGCAGCCCCAGCATTTT | TRBV5-8 | . | . | TRBJ1-5
CASSGDSSPAEAFF | TGCGCCAGCAGCGGGGACTCCTCCCCCGCTGAAGCTTTCTTT | TRBV5-1 | . | . | TRBJ1-1
CATSDYTGGEAYEQYF | TGTGCCACCAGTGATTATACAGGGGGGGAGGCTTACGAGCAGTACTTC | TRBV24-1 | few | . | TRBJ2-7
CSARVLTSGGQETQYF | TGCAGTGCTAGAGTCCTGACTAGCGGGGGACAAGAGACCCAGTACTTC | TRBV20-1 | many | TRBD2 | TRBJ2-5
CASSQASDGAQETQYF | TGTGCCAGCAGCCAAGCTTCAGACGGGGCCCAAGAGACCCAGTACTTC | TRBV3-1 | . | . | TRBJ2-5
CSARVGTSGRAYEQYF | TGCAGTGCTAGGGTCGGGACTAGCGGGAGGGCCTACGAGCAGTACTTC | TRBV20-1 | . | TRBD2 | TRBJ2-7
CASSQGPSGAKNIQYF | TGTGCCAGCAGCCAAGGTCCATCGGGCGCCAAAAACATTCAGTACTTC | TRBV3-1 | few | . | TRBJ2-4
CASSLTLNNSPLHF | TGTGCCAGCAGCTTAACACTAAATAATTCACCCCTCCACTTT | TRBV7-2 | few | . | TRBJ1-6
CATSESGTGETQYF | TGTGCCACCAGTGAATCAGGGACGGGAGAGACCCAGTACTTC | TRBV24-1 | few | . | TRBJ2-5
CSAPDRAGNEKLFF | TGCAGTGCTCCGGACAGGGCAGGGAATGAAAAACTGTTTTTT | TRBV20-1 | . | TRBD1 | TRBJ1-4
CASSFYESSCNEQFF | TGTGCCAGCAGTTTTTACGAGAGCTCCTGCAATGAGCAGTTCTTC | TRBV12-3/TRBV12-4 | . | . | TRBJ2-1
CATSRGLESTDTQYF | TGTGCCACCAGCAGAGGGCTGGAAAGCACAGATACGCAGTATTTT | TRBV15 | . | . | TRBJ2-3
CASGWTGQETQYF | TGTGCCAGCGGTTGGACAGGACAAGAGACCCAGTACTTC | TRBV7-2 | many | TRBD1 | TRBJ2-5
CASSVQTSNEQFF | TGTGCCAGCAGCGTACAGACTAGCAACGAGCAGTTCTTC | TRBV9 | . | TRBD2 | TRBJ2-1
CASSPRTGRAGGEKLFF | TGTGCCAGCAGCCCCAGGACAGGACGCGCCGGTGGGGAAAAACTGTTTTTT | TRBV9 | few | TRBD1 | TRBJ1-4
CASSPPGTHEQYF | TGTGCCAGCAGCCCACCCGGGACCCACGAGCAGTACTTC | TRBV7-6 | many | . | TRBJ2-7
CAISGYLGGTDTQYF | TGTGCCATCAGTGGATATCTGGGAGGCACAGATACGCAGTATTTT | TRBV10-3 | . | . | TRBJ2-3
CASSVAGGGADNEQFF | TGTGCCAGCAGCGTAGCTGGCGGGGGGGCCGACAATGAGCAGTTCTTC | TRBV9 | many | TRBD2 | TRBJ2-1
CASRTPGTDNSPLHF | TGTGCCAGCAGGACACCCGGGACAGATAATTCACCCCTCCACTTT | TRBV5-4 | few | TRBD1 | TRBJ1-6
CASSRERERADAEYF | TGTGCCAGCAGCCGTGAGAGGGAGCGCGCAGATGCGGAATATTTT | TRBV12-3/TRBV12-4 | . | . | TRBJ2-3
CASSRTDTGRGSYTF | TGTGCCAGCAGCCGGACGGACACAGGTCGCGGTAGCTACACCTTC | TRBV3-1 | . | . | TRBJ1-2
CASRPDRGFAPLHF | TGTGCCAGCAGACCCGACAGGGGATTTGCACCCCTCCACTTT | TRBV6-5 | many | TRBD1 | TRBJ1-6
CASSLATESYEQYF | TGCGCCAGCAGCTTGGCCACGGAAAGCTACGAGCAGTACTTC | TRBV5-1 | . | . | TRBJ2-7
CASSVGRGGQPQHF | TGTGCCAGCAGCGTAGGCAGGGGAGGACAGCCCCAGCATTTT | TRBV9 | few | . | TRBJ1-5
CASSAGLAAYEQYF | TGTGCCAGCAGTGCAGGACTAGCGGCCTACGAGCAGTACTTC | TRBV7-2 | few | TRBD2 | TRBJ2-7
CASSLLGGLGNTIYF | TGCGCCAGCAGCCTTCTCGGGGGGCTCGGAAACACCATATATTTT | TRBV5-1 | many | . | TRBJ1-3
CASSHRTGGKNYEQYF | TGCGCCAGCAGCCATAGAACAGGGGGCAAAAACTACGAGCAGTACTTC | TRBV4-1 | . | TRBD1 | TRBJ2-7
CSARQPQGAPVEQYF | TGCAGTGCTAGACAACCCCAGGGGGCACCCGTCGAGCAGTACTTC | TRBV20-1 | . | TRBD1 | TRBJ2-7
CASSDRGGFYEQYF | TGCGCCAGCAGCGACCGGGGCGGGTTCTACGAGCAGTACTTC | TRBV5-1 | . | . | TRBJ2-7
CATSRAGRGYNEQYF | TGTGCCACCAGCAGAGCGGGCAGGGGATACAATGAGCAGTACTTC | TRBV15 | . | . | TRBJ2-7
CASTNIQYF | TGTGCCAGCACAAACATTCAGTACTTC | TRBV6-4 | many | . | TRBJ2-4
CAIGTGSTEAFF | TGTGCCATCGGGACAGGGAGCACTGAAGCTTTCTTT | TRBV10-3 | . | TRBD1 | TRBJ1-1
CASSDPDGDTQYF | TGCGCCAGCAGTGACCCGGACGGAGATACGCAGTATTTT | TRBV10-1 | few | . | TRBJ2-3
CSARDRDRVNSPLHF | TGCAGTGCTAGAGATAGGGACAGGGTTAACTCACCCCTCCACTTT | TRBV20-1 | . | TRBD1 | TRBJ1-6
CSARAPGQGYGYTF | TGCAGTGCTAGAGCCCCGGGACAGGGCTATGGCTACACCTTC | TRBV20-1 | few | TRBD1 | TRBJ1-2
CASSQTGGDYGYTF | TGTGCCAGCAGCCAAACCGGGGGGGACTATGGCTACACCTTC | TRBV7-2 | few | . | TRBJ1-2
CASPPLPGQGFYGYTF | TGTGCCAGCCCCCCTCTTCCGGGACAGGGCTTCTATGGCTACACCTTC | TRBV18 | . | TRBD1 | TRBJ1-2
CASSSNGGNGYTF | TGCGCCAGCAGCTCTAACGGTGGGAATGGCTACACCTTC | TRBV5-1 | . | . | TRBJ1-2
CASSLGGDRVYNEQYF | TGCGCCAGCAGCTTGGGTGGGGACAGGGTATACAATGAGCAGTACTTC | TRBV5-1 | . | TRBD1 | TRBJ2-4
CASSLATWVFF | TGTGCCAGCAGTTTGGCCACCTGGGTGTTCTTC | TRBV12-3/TRBV12-4 | . | . | TRBJ2-1
CASRRQGETRYF | TGTGCCAGCAGAAGACAGGGAGAGACCCGGTACTTC | TRBV28 | . | TRBD1 | TRBJ2-5
CASSVYRGRAYNGQFF | TGTGCCAGCAGCGTTTACAGGGGGAGGGCCTACAATGGGCAGTTCTTC | TRBV7-2 | . | . | TRBJ2-1
CASRESGAGVEQFF | TGTGCCAGCAGAGAAAGCGGGGCAGGGGTTGAGCAGTTCTTC | TRBV12-3/TRBV12-4 | . | . | TRBJ2-1
CSAPGQGVSGANVLTF | TGCAGTGCCCCGGGACAGGGGGTCTCTGGGGCCAACGTCCTGACTTTC | TRBV20-1 | many | TRBD1 | TRBJ2-6
CASGPVPGETQYF | TGCGCCAGCGGCCCAGTCCCCGGGGAGACCCAGTACTTC | TRBV5-1 | few | . | TRBJ2-5
CASSELYEQFF | TGTGCCAGCAGTGAATTGTATGAGCAGTTCTTC | TRBV25-1 | . | . | TRBJ2-1
CASSPTQLDGYTF | TGTGCCAGCAGTCCCACCCAGTTGGATGGCTACACCTTC | TRBV3-1 | . | . | TRBJ1-2
CASSPRVGRNEQFF | TGTGCCAGCAGCCCCCGGGTAGGTCGTAATGAGCAGTTCTTC | TRBV7-2 | few | . | TRBJ2-1
CASSLAEVGGELFF | TGTGCCAGCAGCTTAGCGGAAGTCGGTGGGGAGCTGTTTTTT | TRBV7-3 | once | . | TRBJ2-2
CASSGSAAGGNSPLHF | TGTGCCAGCAGCGGATCGGCGGCAGGCGGGAATTCACCCCTCCACTTT | TRBV9 | . | . | TRBJ1-6
CASRPPGPNEQFF | TGTGCCAGCAGACCGCCGGGACCAAATGAGCAGTTCTTC | TRBV12-3/TRBV12-4 | . | . | TRBJ2-1
CASSQPGSEGETQYF | TGTGCCAGCAGTCAGCCGGGGTCGGAGGGAGAGACCCAGTACTTC | TRBV6-6 | few | . | TRBJ2-5
CASSGANYGYSF | TGTGCCAGTTCGGGTGCTAACTATGGCTACAGCTTC | TRBV2 | . | . | TRBJ1-2
CASSAGDWNEQFF | TGTGCCAGCAGTGCAGGGGATTGGAATGAGCAGTTCTTC | TRBV2 | . | . | TRBJ2-1
CASTGKSADIQYF | TGTGCCAGTACAGGGAAGTCTGCAGACATTCAGTACTTC | TRBV19 | . | . | TRBJ2-4
CAWSRGQYQETQYF | TGTGCCTGGAGTCGGGGCCAGTACCAAGAGACCCAGTACTTC | TRBV30 | few | . | TRBJ2-5
CASSSLGPTAGSPLHF | TGTGCCAGCAGCTCCTTAGGGCCAACTGCGGGTTCACCCCTCCACTTT | TRBV7-9 | . | . | TRBJ1-6
CASQGGATNEKLFF | TGCGCCAGCCAGGGGGGGGCAACTAATGAAAAACTGTTTTTT | TRBV5-1 | . | TRBD1 | TRBJ1-4